These 7 T cell receptor beta chains came from one sample sequenced in a study of shared clonotypes between healthy human individuals. Measured with immunoSEQ multiplex PCR; TCRdb has only the in-frame clones, and not every one. The table shows roughly 1.5 million clones, with around 98% occurring only once. Sequenced sample: naive CD4+ T cells sorted from blood. Subset meaning: CD45RA+ positively selected. The source is a man aged 25 to 40 in good health.

V and J are TRBV6-5 and TRBJ2-1; a possible D gene is TRBD1 (5 bases). Deletions cut 6 bases from V and 14 bases from J, with 17 bases between. CDR3 length: 12 residues. The germline V gene encodes CDR1 MNHEY and CDR2 SVGAGI. The CDR3 region is CASSRPGFRKFF. CDR3 in DNA: TGTGCCAGCAGCAGACCAGGGTTCAGGAAGTTCTTC.

The V call is TRBV10-3, the J call TRBJ2-7, with D uncertain. Germline V CDR1 and CDR2: ENHRY, SYGVKD. The CDR3 sequence is 16 residues long. Trimming pared 4 bases from V and 2 bases from J, leaving 18 bases between. The CDR3 nucleotides read TGTGCCATCAGTGGTAGCAACAATTCACAACCCTACGAGCAGTACTTC. The encoded protein is CAISGSNNSQPYEQYF.

The chain combines TRBV4-3 with TRBJ2-2; D not certain. This CDR3 region has 15 residues. Germline V gene data show CDR1 as LGHNA and CDR2 as YSLEER. The V and J ends lost 8 bases and 5 bases respectively, with 18 bases between them. The CDR3: CASSSQPSITGELFF. CDR3 DNA: TGCGCCAGCTCCAGCCAGCCGTCGATAACCGGGGAGCTGTTTTTT.

V usage is TRBV5-4 and J usage is TRBJ2-2; D call uncertain. This CDR3 spans 13 amino acids. CDR1 and CDR2 from the germline V gene are SGHNT and YYREEE (reference sequence). V was clipped by 5 bases and J by 2 bases, with 7 bases between them. This chain's CDR3 is CASSLGNTGELFF. The DNA for the CDR3 is TGTGCCAGCAGTCTGGGCAACACCGGGGAGCTGTTTTTT.

The gene calls are TRBV2 and TRBJ2-3, with D unclear. Germline V gene lookup returns CDR1 SNHLY and CDR2 FYNNEI. With 3 bases removed from V and 4 bases from J, the gap between germline ends came to 14 bases. CDR3 length: 15 amino acids. The CDR3 nucleotides read TGTGCCAGCAGTGAGGGTGGCAATCCGGCAGATACGCAGTATTTT. Protein: CASSEGGNPADTQYF.

The V call is TRBV5-1, the J call TRBJ1-2, with D uncertain. Trimming shortened V by 4 bases and J by 6 bases, and 13 bases separated the two germline ends. The CDR3 runs 13 residues. The germline V gene has CDR1 SGHRS and CDR2 YFSETQ. The CDR3 DNA sequence: TGCGCCAGCAGCGAGGTCACTCGCGATGGCTACACCTTC. It encodes CASSEVTRDGYTF.

This chain joins TRBV15 and TRBJ1-4; 7 bases are a match to TRBD1. CDR3 length: 16 residues. V shed 5 bases, J shed 7 bases, and the junction held 13 bases outside the gene matches. The germline V gene encodes CDR1 LNHNV and CDR2 YYDKDF (reference sequence). The CDR3 nucleotides are TGTGCCACCAGCCCGCGCAGGGGGGAGGGCCTTGAAAAACTGTTTTTT. This translates into CATSPRRGEGLEKLFF.